The TCR beta chain described here comes from a study of early T cells in non-severe SARS-CoV-2 infection listed by TCRdb under 2021. Context from the whole study: Because TCR sequencing was done on bulk RNA from unsorted whole blood, the alpha and beta chains could not be paired.

The study was a case-control design nested within a healthcare worker cohort in London, UK, with weekly nasopharyngeal swab PCR tests and blood sampling. Between 23 and 31 March 2020, the week of the UK lockdown, healthcare workers were enrolled and then followed up weekly for as long as 16 weeks. The full study reports these points: VDJdb matching was skewed toward anti-spike CD8 responses, so virus-specific expansions were likely underestimated and private and CD4 specificities were missed.

The library was made by 5' RACE. Sequencing was carried out with a NextSeq 500. Unique molecular identifiers were attached to individual cDNA molecules in the TCR library protocol so that sequencing error and PCR bias could be corrected. Sequencing covered both TCR alpha and beta chains, and within each sample the abundances of alpha and beta sequences were tightly co-correlated. Concerning the study's data processing: V gene, J gene and CDR3 annotation of TCR sequences was performed with Decombinator V4. TCRs were defined as expanded if a significant change between any two time points was detected under a Poisson model with p below 0.0001. TCR abundances were normalised to the total number of TCRs sequenced per sample and expressed as counts per million. VDJdb, accessed on 1 November 2021, was searched for TCRs annotated for CMV, EBV and SARS-CoV-2, and TCRs annotated for more than one antigen were excluded. Using fastp at Q25 and MiXCR, TCRdb reprocessed the public reads and kept productive beta chains. For every CDR3 protein sequence, its rows merge into one entry that carries the most common genes and DNA. The V and J calls were determined by TCRdb, not by the authors. In all, the sample holds approximately 76,000 distinct CDR3 sequences, and 11% to 15% of those were seen once. The leading ten clones occupy around 3% of the sample.

This clonotype was seen a few times. Its antigen is not yet known. One base away there is no much larger clone; base qualities are not given. This receptor was taken from an adult who was a healthcare worker with PCR-confirmed SARS-CoV-2 infection or an uninfected control (not recorded which). What was sequenced was whole blood.

The CDR3 protein is CASSEAHKGVNSYEQYF. The DNA is as follows: TGTGCCAGCAGTGAAGCGCATAAGGGGGTGAACTCCTACGAGCAGTACTTC. This chain is built from TRBV6-1 and TRBJ2-7, and perhaps TRBD1 as D gene, on 6 matching bases. Based on the germline V gene, the CDR1 and CDR2 sequences are MNHNS and SASEGT. The CDR3 goes from the cysteine to the phenylalanine over 17 residues. The entry retains the CDR3 DNA only, 51 bases that are in frame from base 1. The junction carries 15 bases between V and J, which are trimmed by 0 bases and 0 bases respectively.